The 13 T cell receptor beta chains below all came from one sample that was sequenced in a study of human T cells and chemical hapten exposure. TCRdb recomputed calls from the 5' RACE reads with MiXCR, one row per CDR3 protein. The sample has 110,000 or so distinct CDR3 sequences, around a fifth seen once; the top ten hold about 3%. It was from unfractionated whole blood that total RNA was extracted. The receptors derive from a human donor in good health.

The genes are TRBV5-1 and TRBJ2-5; 7 bases match TRBD2. Germline loops: CDR1 SGHRS, CDR2 YFSETQ. V lost 0 bases, J lost 3 bases, and 8 bases stayed unmatched. The CDR3 consists of 16 residues. In DNA form, the CDR3 reads TGCGCCAGCAGCTTGGGTAGTAGCGGGTTCAAAGAGACCCAGTACTTC. Translating gives CASSLGSSGFKETQYF.

This clonotype has only a few counts. This chain uses TRBV20-1 with TRBJ1-1; D gene unclear. The CDR3 is made up of 14 amino acids. V was shortened by 7 bases and J by 3 bases, with 18 bases between the two germline ends. The germline V gene has CDR1 DFQATT and CDR2 SNEGSKA (reference sequence). The CDR3 nucleotides are TGCAGTGTACCCGGGGTTGGAGGCCACACTGAAGCTTTCTTT. Protein: CSVPGVGGHTEAFF.

This clonotype appeared a few times. The chain combines TRBV12-2 with TRBJ2-5; the table assigns TRBD2, which was not confirmed against the DNA. TRBV12-2 is marked as a pseudogene. This CDR3 has 17 amino acids. Here the CDR3 reads CASRFSNTVDGRETQYF. The DNA of the CDR3 is TGTGCAAGTCGCTTCTCAAATACGGTGGACGGGAGAGAGACCCAGTACTTC.

There are a few counts of this clonotype. The chain carries TRBV27 and TRBJ2-1; 14 positions agree with TRBD2. Germline CDR1 reads MNHEY; CDR2 reads SMNVEV (reference sequence). The ends lost 3 bases at V and 8 bases at J; junction bases unmatched: 9. The CDR3 is made up of 17 amino acids. CDR3 sequence (DNA): TGTGCCAGCAGTTTGGGGACTAGCGGGAGCGAGAGTCATGAGCAGTTCTTC. It is translated as CASSLGTSGSESHEQFF.

The table lists this clonotype with a few counts. The CDR3 bases are TGTGCCAGCAGCTTGACCTACACAGATACGCAGTATTTT. Translation gives CASSLTYTDTQYF. This chain uses TRBV5-4 with TRBJ2-3; no definite D call. This CDR3 has 13 residues. Trimming shortened V by 1 base and J by 2 bases, and 5 bases separated the two germline ends. Looked up from germline, CDR1 is SGHNT and CDR2 is YYREEE (reference sequence).

The chain links TRBV20-1 to TRBJ2-1, with 14 bases identical to TRBD2. CDR1 and CDR2 (germline): DFQATT, SNEGSKA (reference sequence). Losses at the gene ends were 6 bases for V and 2 bases for J; bases not matched to a gene: 3. The CDR3 has 15 residues. This CDR3 is CSARLAGGPYNEQFF. The DNA of the CDR3 is TGCAGTGCGAGACTAGCGGGAGGGCCCTACAATGAGCAGTTCTTC.

This clonotype was counted between two and nine times. CDR3 loop: CAIQPQAGARGTQYF. CDR3 DNA sequence: TGTGCCATCCAACCCCAAGCGGGGGCCCGGGGTACGCAGTATTTT. The chain links TRBV6-1 to TRBJ2-3, with 8 bases lining up with TRBD2. Germline loops: CDR1 MNHNS, CDR2 SASEGT. V lost 10 bases and J lost 8; bases outside the gene matches: 17. This CDR3 spans 15 amino acids.

The sample holds many counts of this clonotype. CDR3 residues: CASRKMRAGGEQYF. In nucleotides, the CDR3 is TGTGCCAGCAGAAAAATGAGGGCGGGAGGCGAGCAGTACTTC. The chain employs TRBV28 and TRBJ2-7; TRBD2 agrees at 8 bases. The junction had 10 bases not matched to a gene; V was cut back by 6 bases and J by 6 bases. The germline CDR1 and CDR2 sequences are MDHEN and SYDVKM. This CDR3 region has 14 residues.

V is TRBV6-5 and J is TRBJ1-2; 10 bases are shared with TRBD1. This CDR3 has 15 residues. Germline V gene lookup returns CDR1 MNHEY and CDR2 SVGAGI. With V trimmed by 7 bases and J by 7 bases, 12 bases remained unmatched. For the CDR3, the DNA is TGTGCCAGCACCCTAATGACAGGGGGCTCTGGTGGCTACACCTTC. Protein sequence: CASTLMTGGSGGYTF.

The rearrangement links TRBV10-3 to TRBJ2-1, with TRBD2 identical over 9 bases. V lost 3 bases, J lost 8 bases, and 5 bases stayed unmatched. This CDR3 is 14 amino acids long. The germline CDR1 and CDR2 sequences are ENHRY and SYGVKD. CDR3 sequence reads: CAISDLAGIDEQFF. DNA for the CDR3: TGTGCCATCAGTGATCTAGCGGGAATCGATGAGCAGTTCTTC.

The chain employs TRBV3-1 and TRBJ1-5; no definite D call. This CDR3 has 14 amino acids. Trimming removed 4 bases from V and 2 bases from J, with 9 bases in between. Germline CDR1 LGHDT, CDR2 YNNKEL (reference sequence). The CDR3 here is CASSRGGGNQPQHF. CDR3 in DNA: TGTGCCAGCAGCCGAGGAGGCGGCAATCAGCCCCAGCATTTT.

This clonotype was observed a handful of times. The chain links TRBV5-1 to TRBJ2-1; 8 bases line up with TRBD2. V gave up 5 bases and J gave up 14 bases; unmatched junction bases: 12. CDR1 and CDR2 from the germline V gene are SGHRS and YFSETQ. The length of the CDR3 is 13 residues. The CDR3 loop is CASRSGTSSEEFF. In DNA form, the CDR3 reads TGCGCCAGCAGATCCGGGACTAGTAGTGAAGAGTTCTTC.

This chain connects TRBV3-1 to TRBJ2-1, with 9 bases identical to TRBD2. The CDR3 is 16 residues long. The germline V gene encodes CDR1 LGHDT and CDR2 YNNKEL (reference sequence). With 4 bases clipped from V and 0 bases from J, the junction kept 4 bases outside the gene matches. The CDR3 is CASSRLAGTSYNEQFF. CDR3 bases: TGTGCCAGCAGCCGTCTAGCGGGGACCTCCTACAATGAGCAGTTCTTC.